What follows describes a single T cell receptor (beta chain). Its antigen is as yet unknown. The CDR3 regions of TCR beta were amplified from RNA transcripts. First-round RT-PCR with HTBI primers amplified the TCR CDR3 region. MiXCR was run by TCRdb on the multiplex PCR reads, yielding one entry per CDR3 protein. The table includes about 300,000 distinct CDR3 sequences, roughly a fifth detected once. Patients were excluded because of uncontrolled infection, other autoimmune disease, pregnancy or lactation. Diagnostic assessment was based on clinical symptoms, serum thyroxine and TRAb, thyroid ultrasound and orbital computed tomography. The V gene's germline CDR1 is DFQATT and CDR2 SNEGSKA (reference sequence). Trimming at V came to 6 bases and at J to 4 bases, leaving 11 bases not matched to a gene. CDR3 size: 15 residues. This specimen comes from a study of T cells in Graves' hyperthyroidism and ophthalmopathy.

Regarding the study as a whole: Most thyroid clonotypes expanded above 0.001 were also detected in blood.

This sequence originates from a man in his fifties with Graves' ophthalmopathy. This sequence joins TRBV20-1 and TRBJ2-3; 9 positions agree with TRBD1. The source material was blood. CDR3 sequence: CSADAADRGADTQYF. Here the CDR3 DNA reads TGCAGTGCCGACGCCGCAGACAGGGGGGCAGATACGCAGTATTTT.